This is a list of T cell receptor beta chains from one sample in a study of human T cells and chemical hapten exposure. A single record per CDR3 protein comes from TCRdb applying MiXCR to the RACE reads. The sample yields tens of thousands of distinct CDR3 sequences, 9% to 12% seen once. The sample here was whole blood, taken in connection with sensitization to the hapten diphenylcyclopropenone (DPC). The receptors shown here come from a woman aged 50 to 65 with alopecia areata. Some clones in this sample may be carry-over from other donors' samples. Each CDR3 is given with its conserved first and last residue. D genes are given only for firm matches. Only some rows state a clone size, as once, few, many or a class for expanded clones.

j_call: TRBJ1-4
d_call: TRBD1
clone_size: many
v_call: TRBV28
cdr3_length: 17
cdr3_aa: CASSFGGTGATNEKLFF
cdr3_nt: TGTGCCAGCAGTTTCGGTGGGACAGGAGCAACTAATGAAAAACTGTTTTTT

j_call: TRBJ2-7
d_call: NA
clone_size: many
v_call: TRBV20-1
cdr3_length: 13
cdr3_aa: CSARLDRSYEQYF
cdr3_nt: TGCAGTGCTAGGTTGGACAGATCCTACGAGCAGTACTTC

j_call: TRBJ2-5
d_call: NA
clone_size: many
v_call: TRBV29-1
cdr3_length: 12
cdr3_aa: CSVEYQGETQYF
cdr3_nt: TGCAGCGTTGAGTACCAGGGAGAGACCCAGTACTTC

j_call: TRBJ1-1
d_call: NA
clone_size: many
v_call: TRBV2
cdr3_length: 12
cdr3_aa: CASSATQGGAFF
cdr3_nt: TGTGCCAGCAGTGCTACACAGGGAGGAGCTTTCTTT

j_call: TRBJ2-1
d_call: NA
clone_size: NA
v_call: TRBV11-2
cdr3_length: 18
cdr3_aa: CASSGVGPSSLTYNEQFF
cdr3_nt: TGTGCCAGCAGCGGAGTAGGACCCTCCTCGTTGACATACAATGAGCAGTTCTTC

j_call: TRBJ2-1
d_call: TRBD2
clone_size: many
v_call: TRBV15
cdr3_length: 16
cdr3_aa: CATSRGGTSGKDEQFF
cdr3_nt: TGTGCCACCAGCAGAGGGGGGACTAGCGGGAAGGATGAGCAGTTCTTC

j_call: TRBJ2-3
d_call: NA
clone_size: many
v_call: TRBV18
cdr3_length: 12
cdr3_aa: CASSPGVDTQYF
cdr3_nt: TGTGCCAGCTCACCAGGGGTAGATACGCAGTATTTT

j_call: TRBJ1-5
d_call: NA
clone_size: many
v_call: TRBV10-3
cdr3_length: 13
cdr3_aa: CAIRNSVNQPQHF
cdr3_nt: TGTGCCATCAGAAACAGCGTCAATCAGCCCCAGCATTTT

j_call: TRBJ2-2
d_call: NA
clone_size: many
v_call: TRBV14
cdr3_length: 13
cdr3_aa: CASSLGIAGELFF
cdr3_nt: TGTGCCAGCAGCCTAGGAATTGCGGGAGAGCTGTTTTTT

j_call: TRBJ2-1
d_call: NA
clone_size: NA
v_call: TRBV5-1
cdr3_length: 14
cdr3_aa: CASSLDYSYNEQFF
cdr3_nt: TGCGCCAGCAGCTTGGATTACTCCTACAATGAGCAGTTCTTC

j_call: TRBJ2-1
d_call: TRBD2
clone_size: few
v_call: TRBV19
cdr3_length: 15
cdr3_aa: CASSTSGASYNEQFF
cdr3_nt: TGTGCCAGTAGTACTAGCGGGGCTTCCTACAATGAGCAGTTCTTC

j_call: TRBJ2-3
d_call: TRBD2
clone_size: NA
v_call: TRBV29-1
cdr3_length: 11
cdr3_aa: CSVEPGGAQYF
cdr3_nt: TGCAGCGTTGAACCGGGGGGGGCGCAGTATTTT

j_call: TRBJ2-1
d_call: NA
clone_size: few
v_call: TRBV24-1
cdr3_length: 13
cdr3_aa: CATSDLTVGEQFF
cdr3_nt: TGTGCCACCAGTGATTTAACGGTAGGTGAGCAGTTCTTC

j_call: TRBJ2-1
d_call: NA
clone_size: many
v_call: TRBV20-1
cdr3_length: 16
cdr3_aa: CSARRGRGYSYNEQFF
cdr3_nt: TGCAGTGCTAGGAGGGGTCGGGGATACTCCTACAATGAGCAGTTCTTC

j_call: TRBJ2-3
d_call: TRBD2
clone_size: many
v_call: TRBV7-8
cdr3_length: 18
cdr3_aa: CASSFSLGLAGATDTQYF
cdr3_nt: TGTGCCAGCAGCTTTTCTTTGGGACTAGCGGGAGCCACAGATACGCAGTATTTT

j_call: TRBJ2-7
d_call: NA
clone_size: many
v_call: TRBV3-1
cdr3_length: 13
cdr3_aa: CASSRDISYEQYF
cdr3_nt: TGTGCCAGCAGCCGGGACATTTCCTACGAGCAGTACTTC

j_call: TRBJ2-6
d_call: NA
clone_size: many
v_call: TRBV20-1
cdr3_length: 13
cdr3_aa: CSAPRSGANVLTF
cdr3_nt: TGCAGTGCCCCACGCTCTGGGGCCAACGTCCTGACTTTC

j_call: TRBJ1-5
d_call: TRBD1
clone_size: many
v_call: TRBV6-1
cdr3_length: 13
cdr3_aa: CASRDRGNQPQHF
cdr3_nt: TGTGCCAGCAGAGACAGGGGCAATCAGCCCCAGCATTTT

j_call: TRBJ2-2
d_call: NA
clone_size: NA
v_call: TRBV5-4
cdr3_length: 18
cdr3_aa: CASSPGHPRAQGTGELFF
cdr3_nt: TGTGCCAGCAGCCCAGGACATCCAAGGGCGCAGGGCACCGGGGAGCTGTTTTTT

j_call: TRBJ1-5
d_call: NA
clone_size: many
v_call: TRBV20-1
cdr3_length: 17
cdr3_aa: CSARDRYRAVVNQPQHF
cdr3_nt: TGCAGTGCTAGAGATAGGTACAGGGCGGTGGTCAATCAGCCCCAGCATTTT